This T cell receptor beta chain was documented in a study of blood T cell repertoires in COVID-19 (dated by TCRdb to 2019 to 2021). For context, the study as a whole: The collaborator samples originated in the United States, Italy and Spain and spanned the acute and convalescent phases of COVID-19. The prospective study material was composed of cDNA or gDNA derived from T cells, B-cell-depleted T cells, or PBMCs. Deeply sampled blood TCRbeta repertoires from subjects exposed to, actively infected with, or recovered from COVID-19 were included in the dataset. The repertoires were released in a freely available public database meant as a resource for research on the immune response to SARS-CoV-2. The samples were drawn from the first 160 participants of the ongoing ImmuneRACE study and from 950 to 1,500 subjects provided by 6 global collaborators. A de-identified subject ID, COVID-19 status, age in years and sex were almost always included in the sample metadata. Where HLA class I and class II types were available, the types were taken from metadata supplied by the sample provider, not from assay-based typing. Overall study results and their limits: Clinical and demographic metadata were provided uncurated, with the amount varying by source and participant.

TCRbeta CDR3 regions were amplified from genomic DNA by means of the immunoSEQ Assay, a bias-controlled multiplex PCR. Turning to the authors' computational methods: Nucleated cell counts per sample were estimated from amplification of reference gene primers within the assay. Sequence reads were collapsed and filtered to measure the absolute abundance of every unique TCRbeta CDR3 rearrangement. For each sample, productive Simpson clonality was calculated by taking the square root of Simpson's diversity index across productive rearrangements. Drawn from immuneACCESS, this table holds only the in-frame rearrangements with V and J called that TCRdb kept. Clones are partly lost; checked studies trace under half to an unresolved V gene and leave the rest unexplained. V and J calls and clone size are given by that table; D and trimming were obtained from the DNA. The sample includes roughly 110,000 clones, with about nine tenths observed a single time. Clones ranked in the top ten supply 1% to 1.5% of the sample.

Whole blood was collected in K2EDTA tubes by collaborating institutions according to the institutions' own protocols. For TCRbeta analysis, collaborators shipped samples in one of three forms: frozen whole blood, isolated PBMCs, or DNA extracted from either of those sample types. Comments on this clone: Its specific antigen is unknown. The sample holds no much larger clone one base away, and base qualities are not on file.

From the cysteine up to the phenylalanine, the CDR3 has a length of 16 residues. The sequence is cut down to CDR3 DNA, 48 bases in frame from base 1. In the germline V gene, CDR1 corresponds to SGHDN and CDR2 to FVKESK. The V end gives up 6 bases and the J end 4 bases, leaving 14 bases in the junction not matched to a gene. Material for sequencing was peripheral blood. The rearrangement joined TRBV14 to TRBJ2-7, with TRBD2 identical over 8 junction bases. The origin of this receptor is a woman in her twenties or thirties with acute or convalescent COVID-19. Here is the DNA: TGTGCCAGCAGTATGATTAGCGGGACGCCCGCTTACGAGCAGTACTTC. The translation is CASSMISGTPAYEQYF.